The clone carrying this TCR beta chain was detected a few times. What it recognizes is unknown. This entry is derived from a study of human T cells and chemical hapten exposure. Study summary: Patients were given diphenylcyclopropenone on the scalp weekly across the approximately 25-week study.

Documented time point: patch test 2, 6 weeks after DPC sensitization. Treatment of the sample: therapeutic diphenylcyclopropenone sensitization with weekly scalp DPC. One entry per CDR3 protein, called by TCRdb with MiXCR from the RACE reads. The sample consists of around 69,000 distinct CDR3 sequences, 8.5% of them appearing once. Study findings and constraints: Significantly more large CDR3 similarity clusters arose among expanded TCRs than among controls. TCRs exceeding a frequency of 1 in 1000 stayed unchanged under DPC sensitization.

V lost 1 base, J lost 11 bases, and 4 bases stayed unmatched. The CDR3 covers 14 residues. CDR1 and CDR2 from the germline V gene are LGHDT and YNNKEL (reference sequence). The chain employs TRBV3-1 and TRBJ2-2; 10 bases are shared with TRBD1. Specimen: whole blood, collected in connection with sensitization to the hapten diphenylcyclopropenone (DPC). The TCR was taken from a woman in her forties or fifties with alopecia areata. Some clones in this sample may be carry-over from other donors' samples. CDR3 coding DNA: TGTGCCAGCAGCCAAGGACAGGGGGCGAGTGAGCTGTTTTTT. This encodes CASSQGQGASELFF.